Included here is one T cell receptor beta chain sequence, with context. Its antigen is unknown. No base quality information exists; no much larger clone differs at one position. Reading the germline V gene gives CDR1 SGHRS and CDR2 YFSETQ. The CDR3, from cysteine to phenylalanine, totals 14 residues. Only CDR3 DNA is held: 42 bases, read in frame from base 1. V and J are truncated by 0 bases and 7 bases respectively, leaving an intervening sequence of 11 bases. This entry is derived from a study of T cells generated in artificial thymic organoids (dated by TCRdb to about 2017). Notes on the research overall: The study compared TCR alpha and beta CDR3 repertoires of CD8 single positive T cells derived from in vitro artificial thymic organoids with the repertoires of thymic and peripheral blood naive CD8 T cells. Displayed repertoire sequencing data were described as representative of three independent experiments. Here is what the overall study found, with its caveats: Organoid-derived T cells did not show skewed Valpha or Vbeta usage, which argues against unconventional lineages or clonal expansions being dominant. Organoid-derived CD8 single positive T cells showed physiological TCR clonotype diversity comparable to thymic and blood naive CD8 T cells.

Separate semi-nested PCR amplifications were run for the TCRalpha and TCRbeta libraries, using Advantage 2 and reverse primers located in the TRAC or TRBC constant regions. First-strand cDNA synthesis used between about 3.5 and 500 ng of total RNA. TCR cDNA libraries were generated by 5'-RACE using the SMARTer PCR cDNA Synthesis kit, with a poly-dT primer employed for first-strand synthesis. The semi-nested reverse primers in the constant regions carried 5-nucleotide sample-specific barcodes, and the PCR products were cleaned up with the Zymo DNA Clean and Concentrator-5 kit. As many as ten barcoded samples were combined into a pool, ligated to Illumina adaptors, and sequenced on an Illumina MiSeq as 2 x 150 bp paired-end reads. Regarding the original processing steps: After demultiplexing, reads were aligned with BLAT to a custom library containing all human TRAV, TRAJ, TRBV, TRBD and TRBJ combinations from IMGT. The best BLAT hits were picked using pslCDnaFilter (-maxAligns=1, -ignoreIntrons), and custom Perl scripts were used to calculate clonotype frequencies. The raw public reads went through TCRdb reprocessing: fastp at Q25, MiXCR clone calling, in-frame beta chains kept. Entries are consolidated by CDR3 protein sequence, retaining the most common genes and DNA. The V and J calls reflect TCRdb's pipeline rather than the authors' work. The sample table contains 8,200 or so distinct CDR3 sequences; only one count was recorded for more than 20% of them. 2.5% to 3.5% of the sample goes to the ten largest clones.

Artificial thymic organoids were built by aggregating human HSPCs with MS5 murine stromal cells transduced with human DLL1, cultured at an air-liquid interface. FACS-purified CD34+CD3- hematopoietic stem and progenitor cells depleted of residual T cells were used to seed the organoids. Serum-free RB27 medium, consisting of RPMI 1640 supplemented with B27, FLT3L, IL-7 and ascorbic acid, was used for organoid culture. Organoid and thymic CD3+TCRalphabeta+CD8 single positive T cells were FACS sorted before RNA extraction. For each sample, total RNA was purified from approximately 40,000 to 200,000 sorted cells using the RNeasy Micro kit, and RNA quality was assessed on an Agilent RNA 6000 Nano chip.

The chain joins TRBV5-1 to TRBJ1-5, with no reliable assignment of the D segment. The TCR sequence derives from a human donor who gave cord blood stem cells for thymic organoid culture, a cardiac surgery patient who gave postnatal thymus, or a blood donor (not recorded which). The sequenced material came from naive CD8+ T cells grown in artificial thymic organoids from cord blood stem and progenitor cells. The cell subset or site label here, explained by the study, means: CD3+TCRalphabeta+CD8SP T cells; for blood, CD45RO-CCR7+ naive CD8+ T cells. The CDR3 protein is CASSLAGSGQPQHF. The nucleotide sequence reads TGCGCCAGCAGCTTGGCGGGGTCTGGCCAGCCCCAGCATTTT.